This T cell receptor (beta chain) was sequenced in a study of shared clonotypes between healthy human individuals. The wider study: A donor's plate count was three for CD4 naive and three for CD4 memory; CD8 naive had two and CD8 memory one.

Clones were read by immunoSEQ multiplex PCR, and TCRdb kept only the in-frame ones, dropping some. The table has approximately 810,000 clones, 92% seen once. Naive CD8 cells, CD45RO-negative and positively selected for CCR7, excluded terminally differentiated effector memory CD45RA+ cells. The sample comprised naive CD8+ T cells sorted from blood. The origin of this receptor is a man aged 25 to 40 in good health.

The CDR3 DNA reads as TGTGCCAGCAGTGACTTAGGGCTCTACGAGCAGTACTTC. The encoded protein is CASSDLGLYEQYF. The V gene is TRBV6-1, the J gene TRBJ2-7; unclear D gene. V dropped 3 bases and J dropped 3 bases, with 9 bases sitting between them. In germline, CDR1 is MNHNS, CDR2 SASEGT. The CDR3 spans 13 residues.